This TCR beta chain was captured by sequencing in a study of shared clonotypes between healthy human individuals. Whole-study results and caveats: A handful of donors showed sharing of about 4.6% of naive CD4 clonotypes.

Generated by immunoSEQ multiplex PCR, the TCRdb table keeps only in-frame clones and is missing some. Counted here are about 2.3 million clones, around 92% occurring once; the ten biggest clones make up around 0.38%. V gave up 0 bases and J gave up 4 bases, with 21 bases separating them. The CDR3 spans 18 residues. With respect to this clone: As yet, its antigen is unknown.

The sequencing input was naive CD4+ T cells from PBMCs. Subset defined: CD45RA+ positively selected. The receptor was isolated from a man aged 18 to 29 in good health. Some clones in this sample may be carry-over from other donors' samples. This chain joins TRBV23-1 and TRBJ1-1; D remains unclear. TRBV23-1 qualifies as an ORF whose function is uncertain. This CDR3 is CASSQSMNFGQISTEAFF. In nucleotides, the CDR3 is TGCGCCAGCAGTCAATCAATGAATTTCGGGCAGATAAGCACTGAAGCTTTCTTT.